The 30 T cell receptor beta chains reported below all come from one sample, sequenced in a study of T cell repertoires in cytomegalovirus infection. TCRdb redid the calling of the reads with MiXCR, one entry per CDR3 protein. The sample shows about a million distinct CDR3 sequences, around a third of them seen only once. What these receptors recognize is not known. The sample consisted of cultured CD8+ T cells from PBMCs, taken from culture after CMV antigen stimulation. These receptors were obtained from a human donor in good health (CMV status not recorded). Some clones in this sample may be carry-over from other donors' samples.

Points on this clonotype: The junction departs from the called germline gene at one end, perhaps through a read error. This chain connects TRBV7-9 to TRBJ1-4; 7 positions agree with TRBD1. The length of the CDR3 is 15 residues. Germline V gives CDR1 SEHNR, CDR2 FQNEAQ (reference sequence). The CDR3 spells CDSSHPGTVDEKLFF. Here the CDR3 DNA reads TGTGACAGCAGTCACCCCGGGACAGTGGATGAAAAACTGTTTTTT.

This clonotype was counted only a few times. CDR3 region: CASSSSGGAWDEQFF. In DNA form, the CDR3 reads TGTGCCAGCAGTTCTAGCGGGGGGGCCTGGGATGAGCAGTTCTTC. The V call is TRBV27, the J call TRBJ2-1; 12 nucleotides match TRBD2. Germline V gives CDR1 MNHEY, CDR2 SMNVEV (reference sequence). After removal of 4 bases from V and 8 bases from J, the junction contained 6 bases not matched to a gene. The CDR3 covers 15 residues.

The chain combines TRBV20-1 with TRBJ2-1; 13 bases are shared with TRBD2. The CDR3 loop spans 18 amino acids. Per germline, CDR1 DFQATT and CDR2 SNEGSKA (reference sequence). V lost 4 bases, J lost 0 bases, and 9 bases stayed unmatched. The CDR3 here is CSANRGLAGQSSYNEQFF. The DNA of the CDR3 is TGCAGTGCTAATCGGGGACTAGCGGGGCAAAGCTCCTACAATGAGCAGTTCTTC.

This clonotype has at least ten counts. J is TRBJ1-4 and V is TRBV7-9; perhaps TRBD1 as D (5 bases). Germline V gene data show CDR1 as SEHNR and CDR2 as FQNEAQ (reference sequence). CDR3 length: 13 residues. Trimming took 5 bases from V and 7 from J, leaving 11 bases between them. This CDR3 is CASSPSGREKLFF. The CDR3 bases are TGTGCCAGCAGCCCCTCGGGGCGTGAAAAACTGTTTTTT. The complete variable domain, with remaining parts taken from reference TRBV7-9 and TRBJ1-4, reads DTGVSQNPRHKITKRGQNVTFRCDPISEHNRLYWYRQTLGQGPEFLTYFQNEAQLEKSRLLSDRFSAERPKGSFSTLEIQRTEQGDSAMYLCASSPSGREKLFFGSGTQLSVL.

The chain links TRBV6-2 or TRBV6-3 to TRBJ1-1; TRBD1 aligns across 8 bases. The CDR3 runs to 19 residues. J lost 0 bases, V lost 0 bases, and 12 bases had no gene match. Germline loops: CDR1 MNHEY, CDR2 SVGEGT. The CDR3 sequence is CASSYSSLDRANMNTEAFF. The CDR3 DNA is TGTGCCAGCAGTTACTCCTCCTTGGACAGGGCGAATATGAACACTGAAGCTTTCTTT.

As to this clonotype: This could be a read error, since a much larger clone is one nucleotide away. The rearrangement uses TRBV7-2 and TRBJ2-7; D not resolved. This CDR3 contains 13 residues. Per germline, CDR1 SGHTA and CDR2 FQGNSA. Here the CDR3 DNA reads TGTGCCAACAGCTTAGATAGACTCTACGAGCAGTACGTC. Translated: CANSLDRLYEQYV.

This clonotype has a count of ten or more. The V gene is TRBV7-2, the J gene TRBJ1-3; D uncertain. Germline-derived CDR1 and CDR2 are SGHTA and FQGNSA. This CDR3 contains 17 residues. The V end was cut by 5 bases, the J end by 0 bases, with 17 bases between. This CDR3 is CASSPNSGPSSGNTIYF. For the CDR3, the DNA is TGTGCCAGCAGCCCAAACTCGGGCCCCAGCTCTGGAAACACCATATATTTT.

This clonotype was seen a few times. V usage is TRBV6-2 or TRBV6-3 and J usage is TRBJ2-1; TRBD1 agrees at 9 bases. The junction had 5 bases not matched to a gene; V was cut back by 5 bases and J by 15 bases. The CDR3 totals 11 residues. Germline loops: CDR1 MNHEY, CDR2 SVGEGT. CDR3 DNA: TGTGCCAGCAGTGCCGGGACAGGGTGGTTCTTC. Its translation: CASSAGTGWFF.

J is TRBJ1-2 and V is TRBV20-1; tentative D call: TRBD1 (5 bases). The CDR3 spans 13 residues. V was pared by 3 bases and J by 4 bases, with 12 bases between. The V gene's germline CDR1 is DFQATT and CDR2 SNEGSKA (reference sequence). In nucleotides, the CDR3 is TGCAGTGCTAGTTCGGGGGAGAGCTATGGCTACACCTTC. Translated: CSASSGESYGYTF.

This clonotype has just a few counts. V gene TRBV12-3 or TRBV12-4 combines with J gene TRBJ1-5, with 7 nucleotides matching TRBD1. V gave up 5 bases and J gave up 0 bases; unmatched junction bases: 4. CDR3 size: 15 residues. DNA for the CDR3: TGTGCCAGCAGTGACGGACAGGTTAGCAATCAGCCCCAGCATTTT. Residues: CASSDGQVSNQPQHF.

The table lists this clonotype with a few counts. V gene TRBV2 combines with J gene TRBJ1-5; D is unclear. The CDR3 has 12 amino acids. Germline V lookup: CDR1 SNHLY, CDR2 FYNNEI. The V and J ends lost 7 bases and 4 bases respectively, with 8 bases between them. Here the CDR3 DNA reads TGTGCCAGCAATGGGAATAATCAGCCCCAGCATTTT. It is translated as CASNGNNQPQHF. The whole variable domain, remainder taken from reference TRBV2 and TRBJ1-5, is EPEVTQTPSHQVTQMGQEVILRCVPISNHLYFYWYRQILGQKVEFLVSFYNNEISEKSEIFDDQFSVERPDGSNFTLKIRSTKLEDSAMYFCASNGNNQPQHFGDGTRLSIL.

With regard to this clonotype: At one end the junction does not follow the germline gene, possibly because of a read error. This chain uses TRBV4-1 with TRBJ1-2; D unresolved. CDR1 MGHRA and CDR2 YSYEKL come from the germline V gene. This CDR3 region has 15 residues. The CDR3, as DNA: TGTGCCAGCAGCCACCCGGGCCAGATCCCTAGGGGCTACACCTTC. Protein: CASSHPGQIPRGYTF.

This clonotype was observed a handful of times. The chain recombines TRBV6-5 with TRBJ2-7; 8 positions match TRBD1. The V gene end was trimmed by 5 bases and the J gene end by 4 bases; junction bases not matched to a gene: 7. Germline-derived CDR1 and CDR2 are MNHEY and SVGAGI. The CDR3 contains 14 residues. The chain's CDR3 is CASSPGGRGYEQYV. DNA of the CDR3: TGTGCCAGCAGTCCAGGGGGCAGGGGGTACGAGCAGTACGTC.

The chain combines TRBV10-2 with TRBJ2-1, with a possible D match to TRBD1 (5 bases). Germline V gene lookup returns CDR1 WSHSY and CDR2 SAAADI. V lost 2 bases, J lost 7 bases, and 9 bases lay in between. The CDR3 is 13 residues long. The DNA of the CDR3 is TGCGCCAGCAGTGAGGGGGCAAGGAATGAGCAGTTCTTC. It specifies CASSEGARNEQFF.

The chain has TRBV9 and TRBJ2-3; D is possibly TRBD1 or TRBD2 (5 bases each). Trimming shortened V by 3 bases and J by 8 bases, and 16 bases separated the two germline ends. This CDR3 contains 14 residues. Germline V gene sequence: CDR1 SGDLS, CDR2 YYNGEE. The CDR3 sequence is CASSEGTVQFTQYF. The CDR3 DNA reads TGTGCCAGCAGCGAGGGGACGGTTCAGTTTACGCAGTATTTT.

CDR3 protein: CSVSPGFNEQFF. DNA of the CDR3: TGCAGTGTTAGTCCGGGTTTCAATGAGCAGTTCTTC. The J gene is TRBJ2-1, the V gene TRBV20-1; D is uncertain. Per germline, CDR1 DFQATT and CDR2 SNEGSKA (reference sequence). V lost 7 bases to trimming and J lost 6 bases, with 13 bases between them. The length of the CDR3 is 12 residues.

The chain's CDR3 is CASSPRDWVNSPLHF. The DNA of the CDR3 is TGTGCCAGCAGTCCCAGGGACTGGGTTAATTCACCCCTCCACTTT. The chain couples TRBV12-3 or TRBV12-4 to TRBJ1-6; a weak D match, TRBD1 (5 bases). V was trimmed by 5 bases and J by 6 bases, leaving 14 bases between them. The CDR3 spans 15 residues.

V and J are TRBV19 and TRBJ1-6; D is undetermined. Germline CDR1 LNHDA, CDR2 SQIVND (reference sequence). Trimming took off 3 bases at V and 11 bases at J, with 14 bases between the two ends. The CDR3 extends over 14 amino acids. CDR3 nucleotide sequence: TGTGCCAGTAGTATGAACAGCCCCAGGACACCCCTCCACTTT. Amino acids: CASSMNSPRTPLHF.

Only a few counts were recorded for this clonotype. This chain uses TRBV10-3 with TRBJ2-1; the match to TRBD1 covers 8 bases. Per germline, CDR1 ENHRY and CDR2 SYGVKD. This CDR3 has 14 residues. Trimming removed 2 bases from V and 7 bases from J; junction bases left unmatched: 4. CDR3 amino acids: CAISEGQGLNEQFF. The DNA of the CDR3 is TGTGCCATCAGTGAGGGACAGGGTTTAAATGAGCAGTTCTTC.

This clonotype was counted between two and nine times. V is TRBV10-3 and J is TRBJ1-5; D is uncertain. The CDR3 contains 15 residues. The germline V and J ends were trimmed by 2 bases and 2 bases, with 10 bases remaining between them. Germline V gene data show CDR1 as ENHRY and CDR2 as SYGVKD. The CDR3 protein is CAISETAQGNQPQHF. The CDR3 DNA follows: TGTGCCATCAGTGAGACAGCTCAGGGCAATCAGCCCCAGCATTTT.

The chain joins TRBV12-3 or TRBV12-4 to TRBJ1-2; no definite D call. CDR3 size: 13 residues. Trimming took 5 bases from V and 2 from J, leaving 9 bases between them. The CDR3 coding sequence is TGTGCCAGCAGTCCCCACCGGAACTATGGCTACACCTTC. This encodes CASSPHRNYGYTF.

The table lists this clonotype with a few counts. The V and J genes are TRBV6-2 or TRBV6-3 and TRBJ1-2; D might be TRBD1 (5 bases). CDR3 length: 20 residues. Trimming took 0 bases from V and 4 from J, leaving 27 bases between them. CDR1 and CDR2 from the germline V gene are MNHEY and SVGEGT. The CDR3 coding sequence is TGTGCCAGCAGTTACTCTAGTTCGTCCTACTCTACAAGGGGAATCTATGGCTACACCTTC. This gives the protein CASSYSSSSYSTRGIYGYTF.

This chain uses TRBV19 with TRBJ2-3, with TRBD2 as a possible D gene (5 bases). The germline gives CDR1 LNHDA, CDR2 SQIVND (reference sequence). Trimming left V 3 bases short and J 2 bases short, with 12 bases between. CDR3 length equals 15 residues. CDR3 amino acids: CASSIIPSITDTQYF. The CDR3, as DNA: TGTGCCAGTAGTATTATCCCTAGCATCACAGATACGCAGTATTTT.

The chain combines TRBV2 with TRBJ2-2; D is possibly TRBD2 (7 bases). Germline V gene data show CDR1 as SNHLY and CDR2 as FYNNEI. Between the trimmed V and J ends, which lost 2 bases and 8 bases, there was a span of 18 bases. This CDR3 has 16 residues. Here the CDR3 reads CASSEWGGTPPGELFF. Here the CDR3 DNA reads TGTGCCAGCAGTGAATGGGGGGGGACACCCCCGGGGGAGCTGTTTTTT.

Concerning this clonotype itself: Its ends do not fully match the called genes, so a read error is possible. The chain has TRBV29-1 and TRBJ2-1; 11 bases match TRBD1. The CDR3 extends over 14 amino acids. Germline V CDR1 and CDR2: SQVTM, ANQGSEA. The CDR3 loop reads CSATGTGGYNEQFF. CDR3 bases: TGCAGCGCAACCGGGACAGGGGGTTACAATGAGCAGTTCTTT.

Only a few counts were recorded for this clonotype. This chain joins TRBV6-1 and TRBJ2-7; 9 bases fit TRBD1. Germline V gene sequence: CDR1 MNHNS, CDR2 SASEGT. With 6 bases clipped from V and 1 base from J, the junction kept 4 bases outside the gene matches. This CDR3 region has 14 residues. CDR3 residues: CASSWDRESYEQYF. CDR3 coding DNA: TGTGCCAGCAGCTGGGACAGGGAGTCCTACGAGCAGTACTTC.

The chain employs TRBV6-5 and TRBJ2-5; 7 bases match TRBD2. CDR1 is MNHEY, CDR2 SVGAGI, per germline. This CDR3 has 13 residues. J gave up 4 bases and V 2 bases, and 1 base lay outside the gene matches. The CDR3 loop is CASSYGTIETQYF. The CDR3 bases are TGTGCCAGCAGTTACGGGACTATAGAGACCCAGTACTTC.

The chain combines TRBV27 with TRBJ1-2; D remains unclear. This CDR3 is 14 amino acids long. CDR1 and CDR2 from the germline V gene are MNHEY and SMNVEV (reference sequence). V lost 5 bases and J 4 bases, leaving 14 bases between the germline ends. Here the CDR3 DNA reads TGTGCCAGCAGTGGTGGAGGGAATCTCTATGGCTACACCTTC. This translates into CASSGGGNLYGYTF.

This clonotype has just a few counts. The chain recombines TRBV28 with TRBJ2-1; D is possibly TRBD1 (5 bases). The CDR3 loop spans 14 amino acids. CDR1 is MDHEN and CDR2 is SYDVKM in the germline V gene. V shed 1 base and J shed 8 bases, with 12 bases lying between them. The CDR3 region has the DNA TGTGCCAGCAGTTTATCAGGGCCTCGCCATGAGCAGTTCTTC. Translating gives CASSLSGPRHEQFF. Full variable domain (remainder filled in from reference TRBV28 and TRBJ2-1): DVKVTQSSRYLVKRTGEKVFLECVQDMDHENMFWYRQDPGLGLRLIYFSYDVKMKEKGDIPEGYSVSREKKERFSLILESASTNQTSMYLCASSLSGPRHEQFFGPGTRLTVL.

This clonotype was observed a few times. The CDR3 region is CASSSGQVQTYEQYF. The CDR3 DNA sequence: TGTGCCAGCAGTTCGGGACAGGTGCAAACCTACGAGCAGTACTTC. V gene TRBV12-3 or TRBV12-4 combines with J gene TRBJ2-7; TRBD1 matches at 8 bases. CDR3 size: 15 residues. With 4 bases clipped from V and 2 bases from J, the junction kept 7 bases outside the gene matches.